This T cell receptor beta chain was retrieved from a study of a mutant IDH1 vaccine in newly diagnosed glioma. Overall study: Most had both radiotherapy and temozolomide beforehand; others had only one.

The CDR3 totals 14 residues. V was shortened by 5 bases and J by 4 bases, with 15 bases between the two germline ends. The germline gives CDR1 LGHNA, CDR2 YNFKEQ. This clone came up a few times. Its antigen is still unknown. Stated time point: week 5, during vaccination. Each dose of the vaccine consisted of 300 ug of mutant IDH1 20-mer peptide, with topical imiquimod. TCRdb's copy holds only in-frame clones and misses some; the assay was immunoSEQ multiplex PCR. Among about 28,000 clones listed, approximately 90% were seen once. This receptor was taken from a woman between 40 and 55 years old with glioma. Some clones in this sample may be carry-over from other donors' samples. Sequencing was performed on peripheral blood mononuclear cells (PBMCs), taken from a glioma patient whose treatment included an IDH1 peptide vaccine. V and J are TRBV4-2 and TRBJ2-7; D possibly corresponds to TRBD2 (7 bases). CDR3 coding DNA: TGTGCCAGCAGCTTCGGGGGCGGGAGATACGAGCAGTACTTC. Translating it yields CASSFGGGRYEQYF.